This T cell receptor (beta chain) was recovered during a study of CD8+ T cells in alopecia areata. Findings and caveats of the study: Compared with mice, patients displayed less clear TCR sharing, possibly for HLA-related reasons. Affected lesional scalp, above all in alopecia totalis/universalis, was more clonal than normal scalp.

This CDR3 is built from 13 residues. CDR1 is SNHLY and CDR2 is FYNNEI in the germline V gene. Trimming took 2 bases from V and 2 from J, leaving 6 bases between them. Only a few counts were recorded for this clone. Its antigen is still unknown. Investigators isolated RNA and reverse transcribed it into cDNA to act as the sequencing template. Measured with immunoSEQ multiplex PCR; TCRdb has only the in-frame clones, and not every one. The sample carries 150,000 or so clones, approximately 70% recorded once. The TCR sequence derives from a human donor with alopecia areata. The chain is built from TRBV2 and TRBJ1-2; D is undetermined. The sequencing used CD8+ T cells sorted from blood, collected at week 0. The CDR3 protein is CASSETRNYGYTF. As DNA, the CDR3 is TGTGCCAGCAGTGAAACAAGAAACTATGGCTACACCTTC.